There are a few counts of the clone carrying this T cell receptor beta chain. Unique molecular identifiers were used to barcode this TCRbeta library. TCRdb analysed the PCR reads with MiXCR anew, one entry per CDR3 protein. The data show approximately 420,000 distinct CDR3 sequences, about 11% seen once. This entry belongs to a study of T-cell reconstitution after alpha-beta-depleted transplantation in children. This CDR3 is built from 13 residues. J was trimmed by 5 bases and V by 5 bases; bases with no gene match: 5. Germline V gene data show CDR1 as DFQATT and CDR2 as SNEGSKA (reference sequence). The TCR originated in a human donor who donated a stem cell graft to a child with acute myeloid leukemia. The V gene is TRBV20-1, the J gene TRBJ2-2, with 7 bases that match TRBD1. The material sequenced was PBMCs from the stem cell graft donor, taken from the stem cell graft. CDR3 DNA: TGCAGTGCTCCGGACAGGCGGACCGGGGAGCTGTTTTTT. Translating it yields CSAPDRRTGELFF.